This T cell receptor (beta chain) came from a study of tumor and adjacent non-tumor tissue in lung cancer. Study results and limitations: Compared with tumor, normal lung showed significantly lower TCR diversity.

No cell sorting was done before RNA was extracted from the tissue. This non-tumor lung sample came from over 3 cm beyond the tumor edge. A note on this clonotype: The antigen is unknown.

TCRbeta libraries were built with three rounds of nested PCR, modified from ARM-PCR. MiXCR, applied by TCRdb to the multiplex PCR reads, yields one record per CDR3 protein. The table has around 100,000 distinct CDR3 sequences, approximately 60% seen once. This CDR3 contains 14 residues. Germline lookup yields CDR1 MGHRA and CDR2 YSYEKL. V lost 6 bases, J lost 10 bases, and 14 bases stayed unmatched. The specimen sequenced was distant non-tumor lung tissue. V gene TRBV4-1 combines with J gene TRBJ2-7; 8 positions agree with TRBD2. This sequence was found in a man between 25 and 39 years old with non-small cell lung cancer. The CDR3 region has the DNA TGCGCCAGCAGTTCGAGCGGGAGCTCCTATGATCAGTACTTC. It translates to CASSSSGSSYDQYF.